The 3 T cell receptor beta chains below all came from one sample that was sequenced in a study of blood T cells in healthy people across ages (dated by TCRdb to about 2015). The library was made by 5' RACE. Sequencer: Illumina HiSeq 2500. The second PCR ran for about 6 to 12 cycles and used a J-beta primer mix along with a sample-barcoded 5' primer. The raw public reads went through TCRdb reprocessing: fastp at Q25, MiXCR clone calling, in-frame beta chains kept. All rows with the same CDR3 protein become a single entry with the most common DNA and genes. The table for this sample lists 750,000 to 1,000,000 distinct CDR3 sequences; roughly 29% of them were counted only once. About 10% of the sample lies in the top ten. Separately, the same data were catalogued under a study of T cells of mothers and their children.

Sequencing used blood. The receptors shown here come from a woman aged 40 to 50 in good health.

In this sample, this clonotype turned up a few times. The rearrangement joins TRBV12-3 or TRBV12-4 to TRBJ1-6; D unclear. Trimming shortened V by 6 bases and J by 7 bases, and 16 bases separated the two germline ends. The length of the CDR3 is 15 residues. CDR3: CASRGFDVENSPLHF. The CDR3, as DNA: TGTGCCAGCAGGGGTTTCGATGTGGAGAATTCACCCCTCCACTTT.

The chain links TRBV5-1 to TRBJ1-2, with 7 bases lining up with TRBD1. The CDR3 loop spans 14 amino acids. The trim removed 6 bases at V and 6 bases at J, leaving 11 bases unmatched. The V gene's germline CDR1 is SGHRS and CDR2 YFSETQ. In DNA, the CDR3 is TGCGCCAGCACTCAGGGGGGGATCTTCGATGGCTACACCTTC. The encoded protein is CASTQGGIFDGYTF.

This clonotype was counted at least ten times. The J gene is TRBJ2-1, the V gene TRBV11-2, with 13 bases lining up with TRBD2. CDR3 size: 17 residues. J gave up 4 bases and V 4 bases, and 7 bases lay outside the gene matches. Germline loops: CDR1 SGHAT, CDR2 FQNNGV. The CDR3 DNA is TGTGCCAGCAGCTCCCGGGGACTAGCGGGGTCATACAATGAGCAGTTCTTC. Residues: CASSSRGLAGSYNEQFF.